The source of this T cell receptor (beta chain) is a study of CD8 T cells in ankylosing spondylitis. The germline gives CDR1 SGDLS, CDR2 YYNGEE. Trimming took 0 bases from V and 15 from J; bases not matched to a gene: 10. This CDR3 is 13 amino acids long. This clonotype was recorded at least ten times. Its antigen remains unidentified. TCRdb reprocessed the 5' RACE reads via MiXCR and lists one record per CDR3 protein. Of about 36,000 distinct CDR3 sequences in the sample, about 5.5% were seen once. General study findings and limits: A number of the motif variants had already been described in reactive arthritis synovial fluid and blood. Disease-linked clones bore a CD8+ phenotype and were relatively rare in peripheral blood. Ankylosing spondylitis blood appeared to carry a characteristic TCR beta motif of eight or nine highly homologous variants.

Sample: blood, either unsorted or a sorted T cell fraction (not recorded which). The J gene is TRBJ2-3, the V gene TRBV9; the match to TRBD2 covers 7 bases. The source is a male donor with ankylosing spondylitis or in good health (not recorded which). This chain's CDR3 is CASSVGGSGVEYF. The CDR3 nucleotides read TGTGCCAGCAGCGTAGGAGGGAGCGGGGTCGAATATTTT. The whole variable domain, remainder taken from reference TRBV9 and TRBJ2-3, is DSGVTQTPKHLITATGQRVTLRCSPRSGDLSVYWYQQSLDQGLQFLIQYYNGEERAKGNILERFSAQQFPDLHSELNLSSLELGDSALYFCASSVGGSGVEYFGPGTRLTVL.